The 8 T cell receptor beta chains listed next were all sequenced from one sample in a study of blood T cell repertoires in COVID-19 (dated by TCRdb to 2019 to 2021). Library preparation employed the immunoSEQ multiplex PCR assay. Held by TCRdb, this immuneACCESS table contains in-frame sequences only and omits some clones. Under half of the omission traces to an unresolved V gene where checked; the cause of the rest is unknown. The sample yields 120,000 or so clones; approximately 70% were counted once. Together, the top ten hold under 0.95% of the sample. Sequencing was done on a sample of peripheral blood. The receptors come from a human donor with acute or convalescent COVID-19. The donor label of this sample is uncertain.

V is TRBV6-6 and J is TRBJ2-3; 10 bases match TRBD2. CDR3 length equals 15 residues. The trim removed 4 bases at V and 9 bases at J, leaving 10 bases unmatched. Germline V lookup: CDR1 MNHNY, CDR2 SVGAGI (reference sequence). CDR3 region: CASSSASGGDITQYF. CDR3 sequence (DNA): TGTGCCAGCAGTTCCGCCAGCGGGGGGGACATAACGCAGTATTTT.

The rearrangement links TRBV24-1 to TRBJ2-3, with TRBD1 as a possible D gene (6 bases). From germline, CDR1 is KGHDR and CDR2 SFDVKD. This CDR3 is built from 15 residues. V lost 6 bases to trimming and J lost 1 base, with 13 bases between them. CDR3: CATSHAAGGTDTQYF. The CDR3 nucleotides are TGTGCCACCAGTCATGCGGCAGGGGGCACAGATACGCAGTATTTT.

This sequence joins TRBV19 and TRBJ1-1; 10 bases align to TRBD1. The CDR3 covers 14 residues. V dropped 7 bases and J dropped 5; count of bases not matched to a gene: 7. Per the germline V gene, CDR1 is LNHDA and CDR2 is SQIVND (reference sequence). CDR3 nucleotide sequence: TGTGCCAGTACCAGACAGGGGGCAGTTACTGAAGCTTTCTTT. Its protein product is CASTRQGAVTEAFF.

V usage is TRBV29-1 and J usage is TRBJ2-2; 12 bases align to TRBD1. The ends lost 4 bases at V and 7 bases at J; junction bases unmatched: 7. The germline gives CDR1 SQVTM, CDR2 ANQGSEA. The CDR3 loop spans 15 amino acids. DNA for the CDR3: TGCAGCGTTGTGGGACAGGGGGCGCGATACGGGGAGCTGTTTTTT. This gives the protein CSVVGQGARYGELFF.

The V and J genes are TRBV6-5 and TRBJ2-3; 10 positions match TRBD1. Trimming removed 5 bases from V and 4 bases from J; junction bases left unmatched: 6. The CDR3 is made up of 15 amino acids. Germline values: CDR1 MNHEY, CDR2 SVGAGI. The CDR3 is CASSRQGASSDTQYF. The CDR3 bases are TGTGCCAGCAGTCGACAGGGGGCTAGCTCAGATACGCAGTATTTT.

The rearrangement links TRBV10-3 to TRBJ2-1; D possibly corresponds to TRBD2 (5 bases). V lost 10 bases to trimming and J lost 6 bases, with 16 bases between them. Germline V gene data show CDR1 as ENHRY and CDR2 as SYGVKD. The CDR3 has 13 residues. CDR3 sequence (DNA): TGTGCCACGGCCCCCAGCGGACCCAATGAGCAGTTCTTC. The encoded protein is CATAPSGPNEQFF.

The rearrangement joins TRBV12-5 to TRBJ2-1; the match to TRBD1 covers 8 bases. Per the germline V gene, CDR1 is LGHNT and CDR2 is FRNRAP. The ends lost 10 bases at V and 0 bases at J; junction bases unmatched: 8. There are 15 residues in the CDR3. In DNA, the CDR3 is TGTGCTACTGGACAGGGTCTTAGCTCCTACAATGAGCAGTTCTTC. This encodes CATGQGLSSYNEQFF.

A few counts support this clone. The genes are TRBV20-1 and TRBJ1-5; the match to TRBD1 covers 9 bases. V was pared by 3 bases and J by 3 bases, with 12 bases of the junction left unmatched. From germline, CDR1 is DFQATT and CDR2 SNEGSKA (reference sequence). The CDR3 contains 17 residues. The CDR3 sequence: CSASPWTGAVNNQPQHF. Here the CDR3 DNA reads TGCAGTGCTAGTCCCTGGACAGGGGCGGTAAACAATCAGCCCCAGCATTTT.